This T cell receptor beta chain was found in a study of T cell responses to AZD1222 COVID-19 vaccine. Across the study: Second-dose groups at about 4 or about 12 weeks were pooled. Whole-study findings and limits: At study baseline, merely more than 5 AZD1222 recipients were seropositive. Variant regions that are unmutated are reportedly the target of nearly half of spike-specific TCRs.

The protocol was immunoSEQ multiplex PCR, while the TCRdb copy is restricted to in-frame clones and leaves out a portion. The sample lists just under 90,000 clones, approximately 88% occurring once. This CDR3 has 15 residues. V lost 0 bases and J lost 5, with 12 bases in between. Germline CDR1 and CDR2: SGHNT and YYREEE (reference sequence). Comment on this clone: The antigen is undetermined.

The sample was peripheral blood, taken on day 0 of AZD1222 vaccination. This sequence joins TRBV5-4 and TRBJ2-1; D perhaps matches TRBD2 (5 bases). This receptor was obtained from an adult in good health. In nucleotides, the CDR3 is TGTGCCAGCAGCTTGGCGACCCAGCGGAACAATGAGCAGTTCTTC. Translating it yields CASSLATQRNNEQFF.